This T cell receptor beta chain was identified in a study of blood T cells in healthy people across ages. This clonotype was observed a handful of times. Alongside a J-beta primer mix, a sample-barcoded 5' primer served in a second PCR lasting about 7 to 11 cycles. TCRdb re-derived calls from the 5' RACE reads in MiXCR, one entry per CDR3 protein. Of more than 450,000 distinct CDR3 sequences in the sample, around 27% are singletons; the top ten hold approximately 4%. The V gene end was trimmed by 4 bases and the J gene end by 2 bases; junction bases not matched to a gene: 3. The germline V gene has CDR1 SGHTA and CDR2 FQGNSA. CDR3 length equals 16 residues. These data were also filed under a second study, of T cells of mothers and their children.

V usage is TRBV7-2 and J usage is TRBJ2-5; 14 nucleotides match TRBD2. The clonotype comes from a boy aged 2 to 10 in good health. Material: blood. In nucleotides, the CDR3 is TGTGCCAGCAGCTCGCGACTAGCGGGAGGGCAAGAGACCCAGTACTTC. It is translated as CASSSRLAGGQETQYF.